The rows below give T cell receptor beta chains drawn from one sample of a study of T cell responses to AZD1222 COVID-19 vaccine. Profiling relied on immunoSEQ multiplex PCR, and the TCRdb table lists in-frame clones only, not all of them. The data show over 110,000 clones, roughly 93% seen once. The specimen comprised peripheral blood, sampled 28 days after the second AZD1222 dose. The receptor set was obtained from an adult who received the AZD1222 COVID-19 vaccine. Both conserved end residues are part of each CDR3. The D gene is left open where the match is weak. Rows give clone size only sometimes, using once, few, many, or a class for an expanded clone.

D gene	clone size	V gene	J gene	CDR3 DNA	CDR3 protein
-	-	TRBV28	TRBJ2-1	TGTGCCAGCATCGGTGGGAGCTCCTACAATGAGCAGTTCTTC	CASIGGSSYNEQFF
-	once	TRBV5-1	TRBJ2-1	TGCGCCAGCAGCTTGGTTGCAGGGGGGCCGGGAGGGCAGTTCTTC	CASSLVAGGPGGQFF
-	-	TRBV5-1	TRBJ2-2	TGCGCCAGCAGCTTGGGTGGGGCCACCGGGGAGCTGTTTTTT	CASSLGGATGELFF
-	-	TRBV6-6	TRBJ1-2	TGTGCCAGCAGCTATTCGAGAGGCTACACCTTC	CASSYSRGYTF
-	-	TRBV11-3	TRBJ1-6	TGTGCCAGCAAGATTTTGGACGGGCAGATGAGCTCCTATAATTCACCCCTCCACTTT	CASKILDGQMSSYNSPLHF
-	-	TRBV10-3	TRBJ1-3	TGTGCCATCAGTGAGCTGGGCCGCATCCTAATCTCTGGAAACACCATATATTTT	CAISELGRILISGNTIYF
TRBD2	-	TRBV7-9	TRBJ2-2	TGTGCCAGCAGCTGGGGACTAGCGGGAGAAGAGCTGTTTTTT	CASSWGLAGEELFF
-	-	TRBV5-1	TRBJ1-1	TGCGCCAGCAGCTTGGGACTGACTGGGGGCACTGAAGCTTTCTTT	CASSLGLTGGTEAFF
-	-	TRBV24-1	TRBJ1-5	TGTGCCACCAGTGTTTGGACCAGCAATCAGCCCCAGCATTTT	CATSVWTSNQPQHF
TRBD1	once	TRBV4-3	TRBJ2-1	TGCGCCAGCAGCCAAGTGGGTCGGGACAGTGCCTACAATGAGCAGTTCTTC	CASSQVGRDSAYNEQFF
-	-	TRBV3-1/TRBV3-2	TRBJ2-1	TGTGCCAGCAGCCAAGTCGGTTTGGGGAAGGGGGGAATTAATGAGCAGTTCTTC	CASSQVGLGKGGINEQFF
-	few	TRBV7-9	TRBJ1-1	TGTGCCAGCAGCCGGGTCTCAGGAAACACTGAAGCTTTCTTT	CASSRVSGNTEAFF
-	few	TRBV10-3	TRBJ1-6	TGTGCCATCAGTGAGTCTCCTGGGAGGCGGGATTCACCCCTCCACTTT	CAISESPGRRDSPLHF
-	-	TRBV11-2	TRBJ1-3	TGTGCCAGCAGCTCAGGGACTGCCAACTCTGGAAACACCATATATTTT	CASSSGTANSGNTIYF
TRBD2	-	TRBV19	TRBJ2-7	TGTGCCAGTAGTACTGGACAGGGCAGACTAGCGGGAGACTCTCACTCCTACGAGCAGTACTTC	CASSTGQGRLAGDSHSYEQYF
TRBD2	-	TRBV4-2	TRBJ2-2	TGTGCCAGCAGCCAAGATCGTCAGGAGCGGGGGAGGGAGCTGTTTTTT	CASSQDRQERGRELFF